Listed below are T cell receptor beta chains from one sample, sequenced in a study of blood T cell repertoires in COVID-19. Sequencing used immunoSEQ multiplex PCR; TCRdb keeps in-frame clones, though not all of them. Among about half a million clones listed, approximately 83% were seen once. Sample: peripheral blood. The origin of the receptors is a human donor in a cohort sampled during active COVID-19. Each CDR3 is given with its conserved first and last residue. The D gene is left open where the match is weak. Only part of the rows carry a size: once, few, many, or a class if the clone is expanded.

CASSPSGVTNEKLFF	TGTGCCAGCAGCCCCTCGGGGGTAACTAATGAAAAACTGTTTTTT	-	-	TRBV21-1	TRBJ1-4
CASKKTGGYNEQFF	TGTGCCAGCAAAAAAACGGGGGGCTACAATGAGCAGTTCTTC	TRBD2	-	TRBV6-5	TRBJ2-1
CASSSPGQGLYGYTF	TGTGCCAGCAGCTCACCGGGACAGGGTTTATATGGCTACACCTTC	TRBD1	-	TRBV7-6	TRBJ1-2
CASSVTSGAPNEQFF	TGTGCCAGCAGCGTGACTAGCGGAGCGCCGAATGAGCAGTTCTTC	TRBD2	few	TRBV7-8	TRBJ2-1
CASSLGLAPQDEQFF	TGTGCCAGCAGCTTAGGGTTAGCCCCACAGGATGAGCAGTTCTTC	-	-	TRBV11-3	TRBJ2-1
CAWSGDRITGELFF	TGTGCCTGGAGTGGGGACAGAATCACCGGGGAGCTGTTTTTT	TRBD1	-	TRBV30	TRBJ2-2
CASSPDGLPNNEQFF	TGTGCCAGCAGCCCGGACGGACTACCTAACAATGAGCAGTTCTTC	-	-	TRBV9	TRBJ2-1
CASSKQFNTEAFF	TGTGCCAGCAGCAAACAGTTCAACACTGAAGCTTTCTTT	-	-	TRBV14	TRBJ1-1
CASSQTGGRQETQYF	TGTGCCAGCAGTCAAACAGGGGGCCGGCAAGAGACCCAGTACTTC	TRBD1	few	TRBV6-5	TRBJ2-5
CASRKNRGPLTGELFF	TGTGCCAGCAGGAAAAACAGGGGGCCCTTAACCGGGGAGCTGTTTTTT	TRBD1	-	TRBV11-2	TRBJ2-2
CASSLVRWGSSSYEQYF	TGTGCCAGCAGCTTAGTTAGGTGGGGCAGTTCCTCCTACGAGCAGTACTTC	-	-	TRBV7-8	TRBJ2-7
CASSYGTEPGNTIYF	TGTGCCAGCAGTTACGGGACAGAGCCTGGAAACACCATATATTTT	TRBD1	-	TRBV6-5	TRBJ1-3
CASSQGQGNTGELFF	TGTGCCAGCAGCCAGGGACAGGGAAACACCGGGGAGCTGTTTTTT	TRBD1	-	TRBV7-6	TRBJ2-2